These T cell receptor beta chains were read from a single sample in a study of response to subunit inactivated influenza vaccine. In TCRdb, the RT-PCR reads were re-called with MiXCR into one record per CDR3 protein. Among about 520,000 distinct CDR3 sequences, around 7.7% were seen once, and the ten largest hold less than 15%. Sequencing was performed on PBMCs from blood, taken around 25 months after vaccination. The source of these receptors is a man in his fifties or sixties who received an inactivated influenza vaccine. Both conserved end residues are part of each CDR3. A D gene is named only where the DNA matches it firmly. Clone size, where shown, is once, few, many, or a class for clones that have expanded.

>TRBJ2-1|TRBV5-8|.|17|TRBD2
TGTGCCAGCAGCTGGGAACTACTAGCGGGAGGAATCAATGAGCAGTTCTTC
CASSWELLAGGINEQFF
>TRBJ2-7|TRBV11-1|few|18|TRBD2
TGTGCCAGCAGCTTCCCCCAGAAGGCGGGAGGTTGGGACTACGAGCAGTACTTC
CASSFPQKAGGWDYEQYF
>TRBJ2-7|TRBV28|many|14|TRBD1
TGTGCCAGCAGTCCAACGACAGGGACCTACGAGCAGTACTTC
CASSPTTGTYEQYF
>TRBJ2-1|TRBV7-2|many|13|TRBD1
TGTGCCAGCAGCCCAAAGACAGGGTCGGAGCAGTTCTTC
CASSPKTGSEQFF
>TRBJ2-7|TRBV2|.|11|.
TGTGCCAGCAGTGGGCAGGGTGAGCAGTACTTC
CASSGQGEQYF
>TRBJ1-3|TRBV4-2|.|19|.
TGTGCCAGCAGCCAAGATCGAACCCTAGGGGCTTACTCTGGAAACACCATATATTTT
CASSQDRTLGAYSGNTIYF
>TRBJ2-1|TRBV29-1|few|13|.
TGCAGCGTTGTGCCGGAGACCTACAATGAGCAGTTCTTC
CSVVPETYNEQFF
>TRBJ1-2|TRBV14|few|15|TRBD1
TGTGCCAGCAGCCAGACGAGAGGGACAGGGGATGGCTACACCTTC
CASSQTRGTGDGYTF
>TRBJ2-1|TRBV7-9|few|16|.
TGTGCCAGCAGCTCCCAGCGGCGGGTCTTCTACAATGAGCAGTTCTTC
CASSSQRRVFYNEQFF
>TRBJ1-1|TRBV20-1|many|14|TRBD1
TGCAGTGCTCGTACAGGGGGCGCGGGAACTGAAGCTTTCTTT
CSARTGGAGTEAFF
>TRBJ2-3|TRBV10-3|few|17|.
TGTGCCATCAGCATGGAATTTAGTCGCCACTACACAGATACGCAGTATTTT
CAISMEFSRHYTDTQYF
>TRBJ2-7|TRBV7-2|.|15|TRBD1
TGTGCCAGCAGCCGGCGAACAGGGGGTTCCTACGAGCAGTACTTC
CASSRRTGGSYEQYF
>TRBJ1-1|TRBV3-1|few|14|.
TGTGCCAGCAGCCATCGACAGGTCAACACTGAAGCTTTCTTT
CASSHRQVNTEAFF
>TRBJ2-5|TRBV7-9|few|14|TRBD2
TGTGCCAGCAGCTTATCCAGCGGGATTCAGACCCAGTACTTC
CASSLSSGIQTQYF
>TRBJ1-1|TRBV27|.|15|TRBD1
TGTGCCAGCAGTTTAGCAGGGGGCACGTTGCGTGAAGCTTTCTTT
CASSLAGGTLREAFF
>TRBJ2-3|TRBV12-3/TRBV12-4|.|16|TRBD1
TGTGCCAGCAGTTGGGTCAGGGGGCGGGTCACAGATACGCAGTATTTT
CASSWVRGRVTDTQYF
>TRBJ2-7|TRBV19|few|13|.
TGTGCCAGTAGCCCGGGCCCGACTACGAGCATGCACTTC
CASSPGPTTSMHF